The 10 T cell receptor beta chains below were found in one sample sequenced in a study of blood T cell repertoires in COVID-19. Measured with immunoSEQ multiplex PCR; TCRdb has only the in-frame clones, and not every one. The profile covers over 150,000 clones, with 65% to 85% appearing a single time and less than 3.5% taken by the ten largest. The sample comprised peripheral blood. These receptors all stem from a woman in her sixties or seventies with acute or convalescent COVID-19.

This clone came up many times. This chain uses TRBV11-2 with TRBJ2-2; D not resolved. This CDR3 is built from 15 residues. With 2 bases removed from V and 0 bases from J, the gap between germline ends came to 7 bases. Looked up from germline, CDR1 is SGHAT and CDR2 is FQNNGV. The CDR3 DNA follows: TGTGCCAGCAGCTTACCCATAGCGAACACCGGGGAGCTGTTTTTT. This encodes CASSLPIANTGELFF.

This chain uses TRBV28 with TRBJ1-5; TRBD1 is a possible D gene (6 bases). This CDR3 comprises 15 residues. Per germline, CDR1 MDHEN and CDR2 SYDVKM. The V and J ends lost 6 bases and 5 bases respectively, with 17 bases between them. DNA for the CDR3: TGTGCCAGCAGGAGAGGAGGGGGGGCAGATCAGCCCCAGCATTTT. Protein product: CASRRGGGADQPQHF.

J is TRBJ1-3 and V is TRBV28, with 7 bases matching TRBD1. With 10 bases clipped from V and 0 bases from J, the junction kept 6 bases outside the gene matches. CDR3 length equals 14 residues. Germline loops: CDR1 MDHEN, CDR2 SYDVKM. This CDR3 reads CATGQDDSGNTIYF. The CDR3 DNA reads TGTGCCACCGGACAGGATGACTCTGGAAACACCATATATTTT.

The chain is built from TRBV25-1 and TRBJ2-7; 7 nucleotides match TRBD1. CDR3 length equals 14 residues. Trimming took 7 bases from V and 3 from J; bases not matched to a gene: 9. Per germline, CDR1 MGHDK and CDR2 SYGVNS. CDR3 protein: CASTSGQPYYEQYF. The CDR3 nucleotides are TGTGCCAGCACCTCGGGACAGCCTTACTACGAGCAGTACTTC.

A single count supports this clone. The V and J genes are TRBV6-6 and TRBJ1-1; D gene unclear. The CDR3 is made up of 15 amino acids. Trimming took 2 bases from V and 3 from J, leaving 13 bases between them. Germline CDR1 reads MNHNY; CDR2 reads SVGAGI (reference sequence). This CDR3 reads CASSYPGSGDTEAFF. In DNA form, the CDR3 reads TGTGCCAGCAGTTACCCGGGGAGTGGGGACACTGAAGCTTTCTTT.

This chain joins TRBV3-1 (or the pseudogene TRBV3-2) and TRBJ1-3; D gene ambiguous. The CDR3 is made up of 15 amino acids. V lost 3 bases and J lost 1, with 10 bases in between. Looked up from germline, CDR1 is LGHDT and CDR2 is YNNKEL (reference sequence). CDR3 bases: TGTGCCAGCAGCCATAGTCAGGATTCTGGAAACACCATATATTTT. This gives the protein CASSHSQDSGNTIYF.

This clone has a single count. The chain is built from TRBV24-1 and TRBJ2-5; maybe TRBD2 (6 bases). Germline CDR1 is KGHDR and CDR2 is SFDVKD. This CDR3 has 16 amino acids. Trimming removed 4 bases from V and 4 bases from J, with 18 bases in between. The CDR3 nucleotides are TGTGCCACCAGTGACACCGGGAGCCCTCGGAGAGAGACCCAGTACTTC. Amino acids: CATSDTGSPRRETQYF.

The chain combines TRBV6-2 or TRBV6-3 with TRBJ1-6; TRBD1 matches 7 bases. With V trimmed by 5 bases and J by 8 bases, 9 bases remained unmatched. Per germline, CDR1 MNHEY and CDR2 SVGEGT. This CDR3 spans 15 amino acids. The CDR3 loop reads CASSQIDRVDSPLHF. DNA for the CDR3: TGTGCCAGCAGTCAGATCGACAGGGTGGATTCACCCCTCCACTTT.

This chain connects TRBV28 to TRBJ1-2; 9 bases line up with TRBD1. V shed 7 bases, J shed 8 bases, and the junction held 8 bases outside the gene matches. Germline CDR1 is MDHEN and CDR2 is SYDVKM. The CDR3 has 13 amino acids. The chain's CDR3 is CASTGQGRFGYTF. CDR3 sequence (DNA): TGTGCCAGCACTGGACAGGGGCGTTTCGGCTACACCTTC.

J is TRBJ2-7 and V is TRBV28; a possible D gene is TRBD1 (6 bases). Germline CDR1 reads MDHEN; CDR2 reads SYDVKM. V lost 7 bases and J 4 bases, leaving 11 bases between the germline ends. This CDR3 has 12 amino acids. This CDR3 is CASNLRGYEQYF. In nucleotides, the CDR3 is TGTGCCAGCAACTTAAGGGGGTACGAGCAGTACTTC.